This TCR beta chain was obtained from a study of T cell changes during pregnancy in multiple sclerosis (dated by TCRdb to 2018 to 2020). A note on the overall study: The study examined how the T cell repertoire changed over the course of pregnancy in women with multiple sclerosis.

The library was prepared using the immunoSEQ multiplex PCR assay. The table was pulled from immuneACCESS by TCRdb, which kept in-frame rearrangements only. Such tables lose some clones; where checked, under half of the loss comes from unresolved V genes, and the rest has no known cause. In this sample the table shows 20,000 to 25,000 clones, approximately 91% of which occur a single time. The top ten hold roughly 0.68% of the sample. Based on the germline V gene (reference sequence), the CDR1 and CDR2 sequences are MNHNY and SVGAGI. Deletion took 2 bases off V and 9 bases off J, with a span of 17 bases between the germline ends. The CDR3 sequence holds 15 residues, the cysteine and phenylalanine included. CDR3 DNA is the only sequence kept; it has 45 bases, read in frame from the first base. With regard to this clone: This clone's antigen is unknown. It has no much larger one-base neighbor in the sample; base qualities were not kept.

The sequencing here drew on CD4+ T cells from peripheral blood mononuclear cells, taken after pregnancy. The chain links TRBV6-6 with TRBJ2-1; the best D guess is TRBD2, with 5 bases matching. This TCR was recovered from a female donor in good health, enrolled as a control in a pregnancy study. The CDR3 protein is CASSYGLEGVGEQFF. The DNA is TGTGCCAGCAGTTACGGCCTAGAGGGTGTCGGTGAGCAGTTCTTC.